This T cell receptor beta chain came from a study of PD-1 blockade in classical Hodgkin lymphoma. Study-wide background: Nivolumab dosing for patients was 3 mg/kg, administered intravenously every 2 weeks. Study-wide results and limits: The authors excluded patients who started nivolumab under 1 year after ASCT.

Worth noting for this clone: Antigen specificity is unknown.

With no exception, relapse followed autologous stem cell transplantation in all patients, and brentuximab vedotin exposure varied. Patients had relapsed/refractory classical Hodgkin lymphoma with complete response, partial response or progressive disease as best response. In germline, CDR1 is SNHLY, CDR2 FYNNEI. This CDR3 region has 15 residues. The V and J ends lost 1 base and 3 bases respectively, with 10 bases between them. Assay used: immunoSEQ multiplex PCR; TCRdb lists only in-frame clones, some missing. Among more than 35,000 clones, over 60% were seen once, and the ten largest hold 15% to 20%.

The sequence was obtained from a human donor with classical Hodgkin lymphoma. This rearrangement joins TRBV2 to TRBJ1-5; D is undetermined. Sequences were derived from peripheral blood mononuclear cells (PBMCs), sampled before the second cycle of nivolumab. The CDR3 bases are TGTGCCAGCAGTGAAGACAGCACCTTCAATCAGCCCCAGCATTTT. Its protein is CASSEDSTFNQPQHF.